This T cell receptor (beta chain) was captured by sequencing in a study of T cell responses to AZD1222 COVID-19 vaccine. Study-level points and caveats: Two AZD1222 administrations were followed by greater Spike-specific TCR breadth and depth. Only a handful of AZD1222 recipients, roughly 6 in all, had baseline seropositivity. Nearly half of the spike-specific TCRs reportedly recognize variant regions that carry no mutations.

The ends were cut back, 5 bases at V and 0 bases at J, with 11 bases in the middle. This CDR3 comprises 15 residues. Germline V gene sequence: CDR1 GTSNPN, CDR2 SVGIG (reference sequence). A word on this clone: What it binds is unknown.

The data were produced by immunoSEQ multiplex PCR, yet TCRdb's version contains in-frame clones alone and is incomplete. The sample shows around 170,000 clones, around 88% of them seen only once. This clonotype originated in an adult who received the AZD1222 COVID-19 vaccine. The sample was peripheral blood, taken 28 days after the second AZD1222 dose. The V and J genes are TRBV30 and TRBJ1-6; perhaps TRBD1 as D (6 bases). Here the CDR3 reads CAWAWGPSYNSPLHF. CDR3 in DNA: TGTGCCTGGGCTTGGGGGCCCTCCTATAATTCACCCCTCCACTTT.